Presented here are 8 T cell receptor beta chains from one specimen sequenced in a study of blood T cell repertoires in COVID-19. TCRdb's copy holds only in-frame clones and misses some; the assay was immunoSEQ multiplex PCR. This table has 200,000 to 250,000 clones, almost 85% appearing once. The specimen sequenced was peripheral blood. The receptors stem from a woman in her fifties or sixties with active or convalescent COVID-19.

The rearrangement joins TRBV4-1 to TRBJ1-5, with no clear D. The ends were cut back, 3 bases at V and 10 bases at J, with 16 bases in the middle. Germline CDR1 MGHRA, CDR2 YSYEKL. This CDR3 comprises 14 residues. The CDR3 reads CASSHRLDPSPQHF. The CDR3 bases are TGCGCCAGCAGCCACCGACTCGACCCGTCTCCCCAGCATTTT.

Concerning this clone itself: This sample includes further DNA sequences coding for the same CDR3. The chain recombines TRBV7-9 with TRBJ1-1, with D possibly being TRBD1 (5 bases). The CDR3 runs to 13 residues. Germline CDR1 and CDR2: SEHNR and FQNEAQ (reference sequence). The V end was cut by 3 bases, the J end by 4 bases, with 9 bases between. DNA of the CDR3: TGTGCCAGCAGCTTGATGGGGGGCACTGAAGCTTTCTTT. Its protein is CASSLMGGTEAFF.

The chain combines TRBV5-5 with TRBJ2-7; TRBD2 agrees at 10 bases. The trim removed 3 bases at V and 2 bases at J, leaving 2 bases unmatched. The CDR3 length is 14 residues. Germline assignment: CDR1 SGHKS and CDR2 YYEKEE (reference sequence). The CDR3 loop is CASSYTSGTYEQYF. CDR3 bases: TGTGCCAGCAGCTACACTAGCGGGACCTACGAGCAGTACTTC.

The CDR3 region has the DNA TGTGCCAGCTCACCACGTCAGGGGGCGGAACAGCCCCAGCATTTT. Amino acids: CASSPRQGAEQPQHF. This chain uses TRBV18 with TRBJ1-5; 8 positions agree with TRBD1. Unmatched junction bases numbered 6, after V lost 1 base and J lost 7 bases. CDR1 is KGHSH and CDR2 is LQKENI in the germline V gene. CDR3 length: 15 residues.

This clone was recorded a few times. The chain is built from TRBV4-1 and TRBJ1-4; 9 nucleotides match TRBD1. Germline V lookup: CDR1 MGHRA, CDR2 YSYEKL. The CDR3 spans 17 residues. The V and J ends lost 4 bases and 0 bases, in that order; junction bases with no gene match: 6. CDR3 coding DNA: TGCGCCAGCAGCCCCGGACAGGGGCCTGCAACTAATGAAAAACTGTTTTTT. It yields the protein CASSPGQGPATNEKLFF.

A remark on this clone: Germline and junction disagree at one end, which may indicate a read error. The chain uses TRBV6-5 and TRBJ2-1; 7 nucleotides line up with TRBD2. The CDR3 is 14 amino acids. From germline, CDR1 is MNHEY and CDR2 SVGAGI. CDR3 amino acids: CASSYGRDYYEQFF. CDR3 nucleotide sequence: TGTGCCAGCAGTTACGGCCGGGACTACTATGAGCAGTTCTTC.

V gene TRBV13 combines with J gene TRBJ2-7; 12 nucleotides agree with TRBD2. The V segment lost 5 bases and the J segment 5 bases; nucleotides outside the gene matches: 7. The CDR3 sequence is 15 residues long. Germline-derived CDR1 and CDR2 are PRHDT and FYEKMQ (reference sequence). DNA of the CDR3: TGTGCCAGCAGCCTCCTAGCGGGAGGGCCAAACGAGCAGTACTTC. Translated, it gives CASSLLAGGPNEQYF.

This clone has only a few counts. In DNA, the CDR3 is TGTGCCAGCAGCGTAGAATGGAGCACCTACAATGAGCAGTTCTTC. Translating gives CASSVEWSTYNEQFF. The chain has TRBV9 and TRBJ2-1; D is ambiguous. Trimming pared 0 bases from V and 2 bases from J, leaving 9 bases between. CDR1 and CDR2 (germline): SGDLS, YYNGEE. There are 15 residues in the CDR3.